The sequence of this T cell receptor beta chain was determined in a study of shared clonotypes between healthy human individuals. Study outcomes and limitations: Richness estimates generally favored naive over memory subsets. Shared across several donors were around 5% of the naive CD4 clonotypes.

With respect to this clone: Its antigen remains unknown.

Libraries were prepared by immunoSEQ multiplex PCR; TCRdb keeps only in-frame clonotypes and omits some of them. The sample shows 2 million to 2.5 million clones, 85% to 95% of them seen only once. Germline V gene lookup returns CDR1 ENHRY and CDR2 SYGVKD. CDR3 length: 14 residues. The germline V and J ends were trimmed by 6 bases and 5 bases, with 15 bases remaining between them. Nashville, Tennessee was home to all donors, who were Caucasian adults. This receptor was taken from a man between 18 and 29 years old in good health. Some clones in this sample may be carry-over from other donors' samples. V usage is TRBV10-3 and J usage is TRBJ2-3; D is perhaps TRBD2 (6 bases). Sequenced: naive CD4+ T cells from PBMCs. The sample's subset: CD45RA+ positively selected. CDR3 loop: CAISNGGPGDTQYF. CDR3 sequence (DNA): TGTGCCATCAGCAATGGAGGGCCGGGAGATACGCAGTATTTT.